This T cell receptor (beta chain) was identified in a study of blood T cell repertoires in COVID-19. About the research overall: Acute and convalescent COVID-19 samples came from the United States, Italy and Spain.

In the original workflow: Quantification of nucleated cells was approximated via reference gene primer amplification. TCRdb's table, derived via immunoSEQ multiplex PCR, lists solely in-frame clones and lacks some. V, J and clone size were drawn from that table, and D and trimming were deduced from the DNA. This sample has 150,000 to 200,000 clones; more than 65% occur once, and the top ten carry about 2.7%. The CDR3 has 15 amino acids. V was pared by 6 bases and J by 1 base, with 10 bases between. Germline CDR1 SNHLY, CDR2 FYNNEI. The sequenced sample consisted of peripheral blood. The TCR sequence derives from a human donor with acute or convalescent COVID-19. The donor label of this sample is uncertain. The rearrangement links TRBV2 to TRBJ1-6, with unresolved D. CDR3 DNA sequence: TGTGCCAGCAGAAAAGAGGGATCCTATAATTCACCCCTCCACTTT. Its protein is CASRKEGSYNSPLHF.